Following are 32 T cell receptor beta chains from one sample sequenced in a study of T cell repertoires in cytomegalovirus infection (dated by TCRdb to between 2017 and 2020). This specimen's treatment or condition label, interpreted: in vitro stimulation with specific CMV peptide epitopes to enrich CMV-specific T cells. What these receptors recognize is not known. Instrument on record: Illumina HiSeq 1500. TCRdb passed the public sequencing reads through fastp at Q25 and MiXCR, retaining productive beta sequences. Entries are consolidated by CDR3 protein sequence, retaining the most common genes and DNA. Counted in this sample were about 740,000 distinct CDR3 sequences; approximately 33% of them appeared once. The biggest ten clones account for 15% to 20% of the sample. The material was cultured PBMCs, obtained from culture after CMV antigen stimulation. These receptors originate from a human donor in good health (CMV status not recorded). Some clones in this sample may be carry-over from other donors' samples.

The V call is TRBV18, the J call TRBJ2-5, with TRBD1 identical over 7 bases. Germline-derived CDR1 and CDR2 are KGHSH and LQKENI. CDR3 size: 15 residues. The V segment lost 4 bases and the J segment 0 bases; nucleotides outside the gene matches: 5. In DNA, the CDR3 is TGTGCCAGCTCACATAGCAGGGGGAACCAAGAGACCCAGTACTTC. Protein product: CASSHSRGNQETQYF.

The chain carries TRBV4-1 and TRBJ1-1, with a possible D match to TRBD1 (5 bases). This CDR3 has 15 amino acids. Trimming took 0 bases from V and 7 from J, leaving 15 bases between them. CDR1 is MGHRA and CDR2 is YSYEKL in the germline V gene. The DNA of the CDR3 is TGCGCCAGCAGCCAAGAATTCTCCGGGGCCTATGAAGCTTTCTTT. Encoded protein: CASSQEFSGAYEAFF.

At least ten counts were recorded for this clonotype. This rearrangement joins TRBV7-2 to TRBJ2-2; the D is unclear. Trimming removed 8 bases from V and 5 bases from J, with 9 bases in between. Germline loops: CDR1 SGHTA, CDR2 FQGNSA. CDR3 length: 12 amino acids. In nucleotides, the CDR3 is TGTGCCAGCTGGACGGAGACCGGGGAGCTGTTTTTT. Residues: CASWTETGELFF.

This clonotype has a count of ten or more. This chain joins TRBV7-2 and TRBJ2-3, with 7 nucleotides matching TRBD2. CDR3 length: 18 residues. Trimming removed 1 base from V and 2 bases from J; junction bases left unmatched: 12. Germline V gives CDR1 SGHTA, CDR2 FQGNSA. The CDR3 DNA follows: TGTGCCAGCAGCTTAGGTGTGGCGGGGGACCCGGTCACAGATACGCAGTATTTT. The encoded protein is CASSLGVAGDPVTDTQYF.

The chain has TRBV2 and TRBJ1-2; possible D gene TRBD1, 5 bases. The CDR3 is 14 amino acids. V lost 5 bases, J lost 4 bases, and 14 bases lay in between. Germline CDR1 SNHLY, CDR2 FYNNEI. CDR3 residues: CASSTGPYSYGYTF. CDR3 nucleotide sequence: TGTGCCAGCAGTACAGGCCCCTATTCCTATGGCTACACCTTC.

This clonotype was observed a handful of times. The genes are TRBV20-1 and TRBJ2-1; 7 bases are shared with TRBD1. The germline gives CDR1 DFQATT, CDR2 SNEGSKA (reference sequence). The CDR3 length is 16 residues. After removal of 3 bases from V and 0 bases from J, the junction contained 8 bases not matched to a gene. The CDR3 sequence is CSARSRAGGSYNEQFF. CDR3 nucleotides: TGCAGTGCTAGGAGTCGAGCAGGGGGCTCCTACAATGAGCAGTTCTTC.

Points on this clonotype: A much larger clone is a single base away; this may be a read error. The chain employs TRBV12-3 or TRBV12-4 and TRBJ1-4, with D uncertain. The CDR3 is 15 amino acids. CDR3 residues: CASSFRRATNAKLFF. The CDR3 nucleotides read TGTGCCAGCAGTTTTCGTCGCGCAACTAATGCAAAACTGTTTTTT.

The chain carries TRBV6-1 and TRBJ2-5; 8 positions match TRBD1. CDR1 and CDR2 from the germline V gene are MNHNS and SASEGT. CDR3 size: 16 residues. J was trimmed by 6 bases and V by 2 bases; bases with no gene match: 11. CDR3 in DNA: TGTGCCAGCAGTGAACATCCTACAGGGGGTAAAAAGACCCAGTACTTC. It specifies CASSEHPTGGKKTQYF.

V and J are TRBV6-1 and TRBJ2-5; no definite D call. Trimming shortened V by 6 bases and J by 5 bases, and 4 bases separated the two germline ends. The length of the CDR3 is 10 residues. Germline CDR1 is MNHNS and CDR2 is SASEGT. CDR3 sequence reads: CASRAETQYF. The DNA for the CDR3 is TGTGCCAGCAGGGCGGAGACCCAGTACTTC.

The chain has TRBV20-1 and TRBJ1-5; D ambiguous. Trimming removed 2 bases at V and 9 bases at J, with 17 bases between. This CDR3 region has 14 residues. Germline values: CDR1 DFQATT, CDR2 SNEGSKA (reference sequence). CDR3 loop: CSARKPPKGGPQHF. The DNA of the CDR3 is TGCAGTGCTAGAAAACCGCCCAAGGGTGGGCCCCAGCATTTT.

The sample holds a few counts of this clonotype. The CDR3 region is CATSRDSVSQPQHF. As DNA, the CDR3 is TGTGCCACCAGCAGAGACAGTGTTAGTCAGCCCCAGCATTTT. The chain uses TRBV15 and TRBJ1-5, with D hard to call. Germline V gene sequence: CDR1 LNHNV, CDR2 YYDKDF (reference sequence). The CDR3 sequence is 14 residues long. V was trimmed by 0 bases and J by 6 bases, leaving 9 bases between them. Full variable domain (missing parts from reference TRBV15 and TRBJ1-5): DAMVIQNPRYQVTQFGKPVTLSCSQTLNHNVMYWYQQKSSQAPKLLFHYYDKDFNNEADTPDNFQSRRPNTSFCFLDIRSPGLGDTAMYLCATSRDSVSQPQHFGDGTRLSIL.

V and J are TRBV2 and TRBJ2-3; D remains unclear. The CDR3 is 13 amino acids. Germline V gene data show CDR1 as SNHLY and CDR2 as FYNNEI. Trimming shortened V by 2 bases and J by 2 bases, and 5 bases separated the two germline ends. As DNA, the CDR3 is TGTGCCAGCAGTGAACAATTCACAGATACGCAGTATTTT. Translation: CASSEQFTDTQYF.

This clonotype has more than one count but fewer than ten. The chain uses TRBV20-1 and TRBJ2-4; the D is unclear. With 0 bases removed from V and 0 bases from J, the gap between germline ends came to 9 bases. CDR1 and CDR2 (germline): DFQATT, SNEGSKA (reference sequence). This CDR3 is 15 amino acids long. CDR3 sequence: CSARDGGEAKNIQYF. The CDR3 nucleotides read TGCAGTGCTAGAGACGGCGGAGAAGCCAAAAACATTCAGTACTTC.

This clonotype occurred a few times. V gene TRBV2 combines with J gene TRBJ1-5; D unclear. Deletions cut 6 bases from V and 4 bases from J, with 10 bases between. This CDR3 comprises 13 residues. Germline-derived CDR1 and CDR2 are SNHLY and FYNNEI. In nucleotides, the CDR3 is TGTGCCAGCAGAGGGCAGGTTAATCAGCCCCAGCATTTT. Translated: CASRGQVNQPQHF.

The chain is built from TRBV6-6 and TRBJ2-5; D is uncertain. The ends were cut back, 4 bases at V and 3 bases at J, with 6 bases in the middle. The CDR3 consists of 12 residues. The germline gives CDR1 MNHNY, CDR2 SVGAGI (reference sequence). The DNA for the CDR3 is TGTGCCAGCAGTTTGCCGGAAGAGACCCAGTACTTC. The encoded protein is CASSLPEETQYF.

The V call is TRBV12-3 or TRBV12-4, the J call TRBJ2-1; D ambiguous. The CDR3 loop spans 12 amino acids. The V gene lost 8 bases and the J gene lost 6 bases, with 11 bases spanning the gap. The DNA of the CDR3 is TGTGCCAGCTGGACCCCTGGCAATGAGCAGTTCTTC. Protein: CASWTPGNEQFF.

This clonotype has just a few counts. This rearrangement joins TRBV19 to TRBJ2-3; possibly TRBD1 for D (6 bases). Germline lookup yields CDR1 LNHDA and CDR2 SQIVND (reference sequence). This CDR3 is 15 amino acids long. V was trimmed by 7 bases and J by 1 base, leaving 15 bases between them. Here the CDR3 DNA reads TGTGCCAGTACTTATACAGGGACGCGCACAGATACGCAGTATTTT. Translation: CASTYTGTRTDTQYF.

This sequence joins TRBV4-1 and TRBJ1-6, with D uncertain. V was clipped by 1 base and J by 9 bases, with 13 bases between them. The CDR3 loop spans 15 amino acids. The germline gives CDR1 MGHRA, CDR2 YSYEKL. CDR3 amino acids: CASSQAGGSSSPLHF. The CDR3 coding sequence is TGCGCCAGCAGCCAAGCCGGTGGTAGCAGTTCACCCCTCCACTTT.

This clonotype showed up just a few times. The chain recombines TRBV12-5 with TRBJ1-1, with D unresolved. The V end lost 6 bases, the J end lost 0 bases, and 8 bases lay between the germline ends. Germline V gives CDR1 LGHNT, CDR2 FRNRAP. CDR3 size: 13 residues. This CDR3 is CASGLKMNTEAFF. The DNA for the CDR3 is TGTGCTAGTGGGCTAAAGATGAACACTGAAGCTTTCTTT.

V gene TRBV6-1 combines with J gene TRBJ2-1, with 8 nucleotides matching TRBD2. Germline assignment: CDR1 MNHNS and CDR2 SASEGT. This CDR3 comprises 16 residues. The junction had 18 bases not matched to a gene; V was cut back by 2 bases and J by 15 bases. The CDR3 DNA is TGTGCCAGCAGTGAAATGGTGGTAGCGGGGTCTAGTCACCGGTTCTTC. This encodes CASSEMVVAGSSHRFF.

The V and J genes are TRBV7-9 and TRBJ1-4; D unresolved. Germline loops: CDR1 SEHNR, CDR2 FQNEAQ (reference sequence). This CDR3 is built from 15 residues. Trimming cost V 8 bases and J 7 bases, with 20 bases left between them. In DNA, the CDR3 is TGTGCCAGCGGCTCGGTTCCTTCGTCGATTGAAAAACTGTTTTTT. Protein product: CASGSVPSSIEKLFF.

The rearrangement links TRBV19 to TRBJ2-7; weak D call: TRBD2 (5 bases). V lost 6 bases to trimming and J lost 1 base, with 16 bases between them. This CDR3 comprises 15 residues. Germline V gene sequence: CDR1 LNHDA, CDR2 SQIVND (reference sequence). CDR3 coding DNA: TGTGCCAGTAGGGATGCGGATGGAGGTTCCTACGAGCAGTACTTC. Protein sequence: CASRDADGGSYEQYF.

The chain joins TRBV6-8 to TRBJ1-2; 8 bases are a match to TRBD1. J was trimmed by 9 bases and V by 2 bases; bases with no gene match: 8. This CDR3 contains 14 residues. The germline V gene has CDR1 MNHGY and CDR2 SAAAGT. The CDR3, as DNA: TGTGCCAGCAGTTACGATCAGGGGGCCCTCAGCTACACCTTC. This codes for CASSYDQGALSYTF.

The CDR3 region has the DNA TGTGCCAGCAGCACGTTGGGGCTCCTCTCCCTTCTTTACAATGAGCAGTTCTTC. Encoded protein: CASSTLGLLSLLYNEQFF. The genes are TRBV7-6 and TRBJ2-1; tentatively, D is TRBD1 (5 bases). V shed 5 bases and J shed 4 bases, with 24 bases lying between them. The CDR3 has 18 amino acids. The germline V gene has CDR1 SGHVS and CDR2 FNYEAQ.

The chain links TRBV6-2 or TRBV6-3 to TRBJ2-3; 9 bases are a match to TRBD1. CDR3 size: 16 residues. Trimming took 3 bases from V and 2 from J; bases not matched to a gene: 6. CDR1 MNHEY and CDR2 SVGEGT come from the germline V gene. This chain's CDR3 is CASSYPGQGLTDTQYF. Here the CDR3 DNA reads TGTGCCAGCAGTTATCCGGGACAGGGACTCACAGATACGCAGTATTTT.

This clonotype was counted ten times or more. The CDR3 nucleotides are TGTGCCAGCAGTTACCCGACGATCGACAATGAGCAGTTCTTC. This encodes CASSYPTIDNEQFF. This chain joins TRBV6-2 or TRBV6-3 and TRBJ2-1; the D is unclear. CDR1 MNHEY and CDR2 SVGEGT come from the germline V gene. Trimming cost V 2 bases and J 5 bases, with 10 bases left between them. The CDR3 covers 14 residues.

J is TRBJ1-2 and V is TRBV7-9; D perhaps matches TRBD1 (6 bases). With 3 bases removed from V and 8 bases from J, the gap between germline ends came to 13 bases. Germline loops: CDR1 SEHNR, CDR2 FQNEAQ (reference sequence). This CDR3 comprises 13 residues. CDR3 sequence reads: CASSFFGGGGYTF. The CDR3 DNA is TGTGCCAGCAGCTTCTTCGGGGGGGGCGGCTACACCTTC.

The chain has TRBV12-3 or TRBV12-4 and TRBJ1-2; D may be TRBD1 (5 bases). V gave up 3 bases and J gave up 8 bases, with 10 bases separating them. The CDR3 has 12 residues. The CDR3: CASSFGTLGYTF. CDR3 nucleotides: TGTGCCAGCAGTTTCGGGACCCTGGGCTACACCTTC.

The chain is built from TRBV12-5 and TRBJ1-2; possibly TRBD1 for D (5 bases). With 0 bases removed from V and 8 bases from J, the gap between germline ends came to 19 bases. The CDR3 totals 16 residues. Per germline, CDR1 LGHNT and CDR2 FRNRAP. CDR3 region: CASGLVTRGAARGYTF. CDR3 sequence (DNA): TGTGCTAGTGGTTTGGTAACACGGGGCGCGGCACGGGGCTACACCTTC.

The chain links TRBV2 to TRBJ1-4; D is ambiguous. Trimming took 2 bases from V and 13 from J, leaving 17 bases between them. Germline V gene lookup returns CDR1 SNHLY and CDR2 FYNNEI. There are 14 residues in the CDR3. Here the CDR3 reads CASSERPTPGRLFF. CDR3 coding DNA: TGTGCCAGCAGTGAAAGGCCAACCCCCGGCAGACTGTTTTTT.

Here the CDR3 reads CASSLAYRPNTEAFF. The CDR3 DNA sequence: TGTGCCAGCAGCTTAGCGTACAGACCGAACACTGAAGCTTTCTTT. The chain recombines TRBV7-9 with TRBJ1-1; D remains ambiguous. Trimming removed 0 bases at V and 1 base at J, with 9 bases between. The CDR3 consists of 15 residues. The germline gives CDR1 SEHNR, CDR2 FQNEAQ (reference sequence).

This clonotype was observed many times. This sequence joins TRBV7-8 and TRBJ1-2, with TRBD1 matching over 7 bases. J lost 1 base, V lost 1 base, and 3 bases had no gene match. The germline gives CDR1 SGHVS, CDR2 FQNEAQ. The CDR3 totals 15 residues. The CDR3 region is CASSLGQGVNYGYTF. In DNA form, the CDR3 reads TGTGCCAGCAGCTTAGGGCAGGGGGTTAACTATGGCTACACCTTC.